Sequencing of this TCR beta chain was carried out in a study of T cells after yellow fever vaccination. Study-wide findings and caveats: Clonotypes appearing in both CD4 and CD8 compartments existed, and their share was small.

The CDR3 runs 14 residues. Trimming at V came to 7 bases and at J to 7 bases, leaving 5 bases not matched to a gene. Germline V CDR1 and CDR2: MNHNS, SASEGT. From the 5' RACE reads, TCRdb called clonotypes with MiXCR, one entry per CDR3 protein. The profile shows about 630,000 distinct CDR3 sequences, roughly an eighth of them singletons. This clonotype came up a few times. Antigen: not known. This clonotype was obtained from a man aged 25 to 40 who received the YFV17D yellow fever vaccine. This sample comprised PBMCs, obtained on the day of the yellow fever booster vaccination. The rearrangement links TRBV6-1 to TRBJ2-1; 12 bases match TRBD1. The DNA of the CDR3 is TGTGCCAGCACCTCGGGACAGGGGGCTAATGAGCAGTTCTTC. Translation gives CASTSGQGANEQFF.